This T cell receptor (beta chain) emerged from a study of T cell repertoires in cytomegalovirus infection (dated by TCRdb to the late 2010s). Context from the whole study: Donor HLA type was relevant to the analysis, because carriage of CMV infection together with the matching HLA type was indicated by public TCR beta signatures.

This clonotype showed up many times. The antigen it recognizes is unknown. The sample holds no much larger clone one base away, and base qualities are not on file. V lost 2 bases and J lost 3 bases; the stretch between them is 11 bases long. There are 14 amino acids in the CDR3, from cysteine to phenylalanine inclusive. Only the CDR3 part of the read is kept: 42 bases, read in frame from the first base. The germline V gene (reference sequence) gives CDR1 as SEHNR and CDR2 as FQNEAQ. TCRdb names Illumina HiSeq 1500 as the instrument used. TCRdb trimmed the raw reads at Q25, called clones with MiXCR and kept productive beta chains. CDR3 protein duplicates are merged, each entry listing the most common genes and DNA. Within this sample are 450,000 to 600,000 distinct CDR3 sequences, with 10% to 12% of them counted one time only. The ten most abundant clones make up 10% to 13% of the sample. Findings and caveats that apply to the study as a whole: Carriers of CMV infection plus the relevant HLA type were discriminated by the cumulative frequency of public TCR beta family members in the study cohort and in an independent approximately 400-donor cohort. The ex vivo response was dominated by HLA-C-restricted CMV-specific TCR beta clonotypes, which also provided the single most frequent clonotype in two of eight donors.

The sequence was collected from a human donor in good health (CMV status not recorded). Some clones in this sample may be carry-over from other donors' samples. The rearrangement combines TRBV7-9 with TRBJ2-7, with a tentative D gene TRBD1 over 5 matching bases. The sequencing input was PBMCs. The nucleotide sequence reads as follows: TGTGCCAGCAGCTTAAAAGGGGTGGTCTACGAGCAGTACTTC. Translated, this is CASSLKGVVYEQYF.